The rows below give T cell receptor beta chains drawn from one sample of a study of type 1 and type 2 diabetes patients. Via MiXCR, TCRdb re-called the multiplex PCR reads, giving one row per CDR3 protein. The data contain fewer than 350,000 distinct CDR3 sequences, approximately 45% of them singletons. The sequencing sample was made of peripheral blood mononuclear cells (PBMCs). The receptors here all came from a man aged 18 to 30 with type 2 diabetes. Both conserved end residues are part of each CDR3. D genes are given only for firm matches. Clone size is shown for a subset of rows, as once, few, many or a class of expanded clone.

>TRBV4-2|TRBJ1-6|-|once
CASSVKGSPLHF
TGTGCCAGCAGCGTCAAGGGTTCACCCCTCCACTTT
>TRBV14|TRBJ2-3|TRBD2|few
CASSQVPLAGDTQYF
TGTGCCAGCAGCCAAGTCCCGCTAGCGGGAGATACGCAGTATTTT
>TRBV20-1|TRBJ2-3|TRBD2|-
CSAIKRTSGTTDTQYF
TGCAGTGCTATAAAAAGAACTAGCGGGACAACAGATACGCAGTATTTT
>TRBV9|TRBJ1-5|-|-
CASSVSDSNQPQHF
TGTGCCAGCAGCGTCAGCGATAGCAATCAGCCCCAGCATTTT
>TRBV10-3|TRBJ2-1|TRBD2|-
CAISEVGRDYNEQFF
TGTGCCATCAGTGAAGTCGGGAGGGATTACAATGAGCAGTTCTTC
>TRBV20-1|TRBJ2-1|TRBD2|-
CSARDGIAGITYNEQFF
TGCAGTGCTAGAGATGGGATAGCGGGAATCACATACAATGAGCAGTTCTTC
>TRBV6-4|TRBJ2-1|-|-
CASSTGVVNEQFF
TGCGCCAGCAGTACGGGAGTTGTCAATGAGCAGTTCTTC
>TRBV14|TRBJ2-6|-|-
CASSQVGDRLSGANVLTF
TGTGCCAGCAGTCAAGTCGGGGACCGACTATCTGGGGCCAACGTCCTGACTTTC
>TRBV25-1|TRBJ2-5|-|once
CASTLLGQTQYF
TGTGCCAGCACCCTCCTGGGCCAGACCCAGTACTTC
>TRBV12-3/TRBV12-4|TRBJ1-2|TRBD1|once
CASRPSGQGYGYTF
TGTGCCAGCAGGCCATCGGGACAGGGGTATGGCTACACCTTC
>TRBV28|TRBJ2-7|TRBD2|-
CASSLRENAYEQYF
TGTGCCAGCAGTTTGCGGGAGAATGCCTACGAGCAGTACTTC
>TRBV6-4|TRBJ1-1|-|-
CASSDSSPGAEAFF
TGTGCCAGCAGTGACTCGTCGCCAGGCGCTGAAGCTTTCTTT
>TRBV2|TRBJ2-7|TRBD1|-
CASSATGLNEQYF
TGTGCCAGCAGCGCGACAGGGTTGAACGAGCAGTACTTC
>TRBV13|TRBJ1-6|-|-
CASSLGWDQSSFHF
TGTGCCAGCAGCTTAGGTTGGGACCAATCATCCTTCCACTTT
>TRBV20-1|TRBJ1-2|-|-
CSALAGYTF
TGCAGTGCTCTCGCCGGCTACACCTTC
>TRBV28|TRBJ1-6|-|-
CATTDSNSPLHF
TGTGCCACAACAGACAGCAATTCACCCCTCCACTTT
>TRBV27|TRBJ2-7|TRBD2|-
CASSSTSGRKVQYF
TGTGCCAGCAGTTCGACTAGCGGGAGAAAGGTGCAGTACTTC
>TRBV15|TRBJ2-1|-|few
CATTLSLRNNEQFF
TGTGCCACCACACTATCCTTGCGAAACAATGAGCAGTTCTTC
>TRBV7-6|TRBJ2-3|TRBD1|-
CASSLDNRGFTDTQYF
TGTGCCAGCAGCTTAGATAACAGGGGGTTCACAGATACGCAGTATTTT
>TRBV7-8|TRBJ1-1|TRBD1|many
CASSHTQGTAFF
TGTGCCAGCAGCCACACACAGGGGACAGCTTTCTTT
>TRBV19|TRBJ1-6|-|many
CASSIANSPLHF
TGTGCCAGTAGTATCGCGAATTCACCCCTCCACTTT
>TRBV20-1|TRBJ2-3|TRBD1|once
CSAPDRASSTDTQYF
TGCAGTGCCCCCGACAGGGCTTCTAGCACAGATACGCAGTATTTT
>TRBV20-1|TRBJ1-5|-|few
CSARTGGAFEAQHF
TGCAGTGCTAGGACGGGGGGTGCTTTCGAAGCCCAGCATTTT
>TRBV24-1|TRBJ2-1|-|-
CAPSGRGNEQFF
TGTGCCCCCAGCGGCAGGGGCAATGAGCAGTTCTTC
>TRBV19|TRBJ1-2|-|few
CASSRQATNYGYTF
TGTGCCAGTAGCCGACAGGCAACTAACTATGGCTACACCTTC
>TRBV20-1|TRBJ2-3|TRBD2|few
CSAFGTSWTDTQYF
TGCAGTGCTTTCGGGACTAGTTGGACAGATACGCAGTATTTT
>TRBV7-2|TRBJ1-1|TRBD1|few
CASSFTGAGEAFF
TGTGCCAGCAGCTTCACAGGGGCGGGTGAAGCTTTCTTT
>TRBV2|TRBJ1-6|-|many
CASRQDNSPLHF
TGTGCCAGCAGACAGGATAATTCACCCCTCCACTTT
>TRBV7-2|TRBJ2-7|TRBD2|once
CASSLKLAGVRTYEQYF
TGTGCCAGCAGCCTTAAACTAGCGGGAGTACGGACCTACGAGCAGTACTTC
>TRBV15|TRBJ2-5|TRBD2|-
CATSRDRGGRGTQYF
TGTGCCACCAGCAGAGATCGGGGAGGGCGGGGGACCCAGTACTTC
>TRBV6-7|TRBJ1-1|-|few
CASSYQSTGRGAFF
TGTGCCAGCAGTTACCAATCGACGGGCAGGGGAGCTTTCTTT
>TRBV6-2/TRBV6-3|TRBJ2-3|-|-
CASSFEQGDTQYF
TGTGCCAGCAGTTTTGAGCAGGGAGATACGCAGTATTTT
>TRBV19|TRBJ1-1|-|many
CASSARLDTEAFF
TGTGCCAGTTCCGCCCGGTTGGACACTGAAGCTTTCTTT
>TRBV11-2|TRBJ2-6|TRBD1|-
CASSSLGQGNSGANVLTF
TGTGCCAGCAGCTCCCTAGGACAGGGAAACTCTGGGGCCAACGTCCTGACTTTC
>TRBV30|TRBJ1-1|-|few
CAWGIGNTEAFF
TGTGCCTGGGGAATCGGGAACACTGAAGCTTTCTTT
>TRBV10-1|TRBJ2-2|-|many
CASSAGGDVTGELFF
TGCGCCAGCAGTGCCGGCGGGGACGTCACCGGGGAGCTGTTTTTT
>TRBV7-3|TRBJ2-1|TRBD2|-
CASSSGLAGGSNEQFF
TGTGCCAGCAGCTCGGGACTAGCGGGAGGATCCAATGAGCAGTTCTTC
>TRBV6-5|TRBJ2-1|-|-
CASSYGDDAYNEQFF
TGTGCCAGCAGTTACGGGGACGACGCCTACAATGAGCAGTTCTTC
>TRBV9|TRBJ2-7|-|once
CASGEKTYYEQYF
TGTGCCAGCGGGGAAAAAACCTACTACGAGCAGTACTTC
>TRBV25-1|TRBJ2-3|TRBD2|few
CATTSGRVADTQYF
TGTGCCACAACTAGCGGGAGGGTGGCAGATACGCAGTATTTT
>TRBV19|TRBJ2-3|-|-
CASSDGLPGDTQYF
TGTGCCAGCTCCGACGGGCTCCCAGGTGATACGCAGTATTTT
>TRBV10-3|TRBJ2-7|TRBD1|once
CAISDRGHYEQYF
TGTGCCATCAGTGACAGGGGGCACTACGAGCAGTACTTC
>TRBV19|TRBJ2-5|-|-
CASSMQATRETQYF
TGTGCCAGTAGTATGCAGGCAACCCGAGAGACCCAGTACTTC
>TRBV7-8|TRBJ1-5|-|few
CASSLMKTVWNQPQHF
TGTGCCAGCAGCTTAATGAAAACCGTGTGGAATCAGCCCCAGCATTTT
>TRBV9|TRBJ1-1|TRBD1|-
CASSESGGGEAFF
TGTGCCAGCAGCGAATCAGGGGGGGGTGAAGCTTTCTTT
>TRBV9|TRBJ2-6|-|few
CASSPRVTSGANVLTF
TGTGCCAGCAGCCCGAGGGTAACCTCCGGGGCCAACGTCCTGACTTTC
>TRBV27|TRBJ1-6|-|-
CASSYGTASYNSPLHF
TGTGCCAGCAGTTACGGAACAGCCAGCTATAATTCACCCCTCCACTTT
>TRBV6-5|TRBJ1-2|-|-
CASSYPGQPYGYTF
TGTGCCAGCAGTTACCCCGGACAGCCCTATGGCTACACCTTC
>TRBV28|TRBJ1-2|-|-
CASIRGESNYGYTF
TGTGCCAGCATTCGTGGGGAGTCGAACTATGGCTACACCTTC
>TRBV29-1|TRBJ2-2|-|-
CSVEGGNTGELFF
TGCAGCGTTGAAGGAGGGAACACCGGGGAGCTGTTTTTT